Each of the 20 T cell receptor beta chains below was sequenced from the same sample in a study of shared clonotypes between healthy human individuals. Assay: immunoSEQ multiplex PCR; the TCRdb copy retains only in-frame clones and omits some. Here the sample spans about 1 million clones, around 76% being singletons. The source material was memory CD4+ T cells sorted from blood. Documented subset: CD45RA-negative fraction. The receptors stem from a man between 18 and 29 years old in good health.

This clone was seen a single time. The chain employs TRBV10-3 and TRBJ2-1; no firm D call. Germline-derived CDR1 and CDR2 are ENHRY and SYGVKD. V gave up 7 bases and J gave up 7 bases, with 14 bases separating them. The CDR3 contains 13 residues. For the CDR3, the DNA is TGTGCCATCACCGACACTCTGGGGAATGAGCAGTTCTTC. Its translation: CAITDTLGNEQFF.

The chain recombines TRBV11-2 with TRBJ1-2, with 9 bases fitting TRBD1. The CDR3 loop spans 15 amino acids. Trimming took 5 bases from V and 4 from J; bases not matched to a gene: 8. Looked up from germline, CDR1 is SGHAT and CDR2 is FQNNGV. CDR3 coding DNA: TGTGCCAGCAGCCCGGGGACAGGGATGACCTATGGCTACACCTTC. It is translated as CASSPGTGMTYGYTF.

The chain is built from TRBV27 and TRBJ1-6; the D is unclear. V was cut by 5 bases and J by 5 bases, with 7 bases left in between. The CDR3 is 13 amino acids. CDR1 is MNHEY, CDR2 SMNVEV, per germline (reference sequence). The CDR3 bases are TGTGCCAGCAGTCCCTCGCATAATTCACCCCTCCACTTT. It yields the protein CASSPSHNSPLHF.

CDR3 sequence: CASYSGGNTGELFF. As DNA, the CDR3 is TGTGCCAGCTACTCAGGGGGTAACACCGGGGAGCTGTTTTTT. This chain connects TRBV18 to TRBJ2-2; 7 nucleotides match TRBD1. The CDR3 runs to 14 residues. The V segment lost 7 bases and the J segment 2 bases; nucleotides outside the gene matches: 4. Germline assignment: CDR1 KGHSH and CDR2 LQKENI.

CDR3 bases: TGTGCCAGCAGCGTTAGCGGGAGCCCCACCGGGGAGCTGTTTTTT. Its protein product is CASSVSGSPTGELFF. V is TRBV9 and J is TRBJ2-2; 9 bases are shared with TRBD2. CDR1 and CDR2 from the germline V gene are SGDLS and YYNGEE. The CDR3 covers 15 residues. J gave up 4 bases and V 2 bases, and 3 bases lay outside the gene matches.

V and J are TRBV20-1 and TRBJ2-1, with D hard to call. Per the germline V gene, CDR1 is DFQATT and CDR2 is SNEGSKA (reference sequence). The CDR3 length is 11 residues. The V end lost 6 bases, the J end lost 3 bases, and 6 bases lay between the germline ends. The chain's CDR3 is CSAQHYNEQFF. The CDR3 nucleotides are TGCAGTGCCCAGCACTACAATGAGCAGTTCTTC.

The CDR3 loop reads CASSRPGTKLTDTQYF. In DNA, the CDR3 is TGTGCCAGCAGCCGCCCCGGGACCAAGCTCACAGATACGCAGTATTTT. This chain joins TRBV27 and TRBJ2-3; D possibly matches TRBD1 or TRBD2 (5 bases each). Per the germline V gene, CDR1 is MNHEY and CDR2 is SMNVEV (reference sequence). The CDR3 runs to 16 residues. The germline V and J ends were trimmed by 6 bases and 2 bases, with 18 bases remaining between them.

The chain's CDR3 is CASSRSGGNEKLFF. The CDR3 bases are TGTGCCAGTTCCCGTTCCGGGGGCAATGAAAAACTGTTTTTT. V usage is TRBV18 and J usage is TRBJ1-4; a weak D match, TRBD1 (6 bases). The CDR3 has 14 amino acids. Trimming cost V 9 bases and J 5 bases, with 16 bases left between them. CDR1 KGHSH and CDR2 LQKENI come from the germline V gene. The complete variable domain, with remaining parts taken from reference TRBV18 and TRBJ1-4, reads NAGVMQNPRHLVRRRGQEARLRCSPMKGHSHVYWYRQLPEEGLKFMVYLQKENIIDESGMPKERFSAEFPKEGPSILRIQQVVRGDSAAYFCASSRSGGNEKLFFGSGTQLSVL.

This clone turned up a few times. J is TRBJ2-2 and V is TRBV19; TRBD1 matches 7 bases. V dropped 3 bases and J dropped 6; count of bases not matched to a gene: 10. The CDR3 has 16 amino acids. Germline CDR1 and CDR2: LNHDA and SQIVND (reference sequence). The CDR3 spells CASSIGQEGAAGELFF. CDR3 in DNA: TGTGCCAGTAGTATCGGTCAAGAGGGGGCTGCCGGGGAGCTGTTTTTT. The full variable domain, completed using reference TRBV19 and TRBJ2-2, is DGGITQSPKYLFRKEGQNVTLSCEQNLNHDAMYWYRQDPGQGLRLIYYSQIVNDFQKGDIAEGYSVSREKKESFPLTVTSAQKNPTAFYLCASSIGQEGAAGELFFGEGSRLTVL.

This clone was counted once. The chain links TRBV5-1 to TRBJ2-1; 9 nucleotides align to TRBD1. The germline CDR1 and CDR2 sequences are SGHRS and YFSETQ. V lost 3 bases, J lost 5 bases, and 6 bases stayed unmatched. The CDR3 runs to 15 residues. CDR3 amino acids: CASSSQGALDNEQFF. The CDR3 coding sequence is TGCGCCAGCAGCTCACAGGGGGCGCTTGACAATGAGCAGTTCTTC. The full variable domain, rest sourced from reference TRBV5-1 and TRBJ2-1, is KAGVTQTPRYLIKTRGQQVTLSCSPISGHRSVSWYQQTPGQGLQFLFEYFSETQRNKGNFPGRFSGRQFSNSRSEMNVSTLELGDSALYLCASSSQGALDNEQFFGPGTRLTVL.

V is TRBV5-6 and J is TRBJ1-6, with D unclear. Germline V CDR1 and CDR2: SGHDT, YYEEEE. The CDR3 spans 15 residues. V was clipped by 2 bases and J by 5 bases, with 11 bases between them. DNA for the CDR3: TGTGCCAGCAGCTTCAAGAGTAGGAATAATTCACCCCTCCACTTT. This translates into CASSFKSRNNSPLHF.

The chain carries TRBV11-2 and TRBJ2-7, with 10 bases that match TRBD2. The CDR3 length is 15 residues. Germline trimming cut 5 bases from V and 2 bases from J; bases unmatched to any gene: 6. The germline V gene encodes CDR1 SGHAT and CDR2 FQNNGV. This chain's CDR3 is CASSRPGTSAYEQYF. CDR3 sequence (DNA): TGTGCCAGCAGCCGACCCGGGACTAGCGCCTACGAGCAGTACTTC.

This chain uses TRBV9 with TRBJ2-3, with 7 bases fitting TRBD2. Germline values: CDR1 SGDLS, CDR2 YYNGEE. V shed 4 bases and J 2 bases; nucleotides not matched to a gene: 7. CDR3 size: 15 residues. The CDR3 sequence: CASSPWGLPTDTQYF. The CDR3 nucleotides are TGTGCCAGCAGCCCCTGGGGACTACCCACAGATACGCAGTATTTT.

This clone was detected only once. The chain recombines TRBV10-3 with TRBJ2-3; 11 bases are a match to TRBD2. In germline, CDR1 is ENHRY, CDR2 SYGVKD. The trim removed 11 bases at V and 2 bases at J, leaving 6 bases unmatched. CDR3 length equals 14 residues. The CDR3 sequence: CAATSGEATDTQYF. For the CDR3, the DNA is TGTGCCGCGACTAGCGGGGAAGCCACAGATACGCAGTATTTT.

The chain couples TRBV30 to TRBJ2-1, with unresolved D. V was pared by 4 bases and J by 6 bases, with 10 bases between. The CDR3 is made up of 12 amino acids. In germline, CDR1 is GTSNPN, CDR2 SVGIG (reference sequence). CDR3 sequence reads: CAWTRQSNEQFF. Written as DNA, the CDR3 is TGTGCCTGGACTAGGCAGTCCAATGAGCAGTTCTTC.

V is TRBV30 and J is TRBJ2-2, with D maybe TRBD1 (5 bases). Germline-derived CDR1 and CDR2 are GTSNPN and SVGIG (reference sequence). Between the trimmed V and J ends, which lost 3 bases and 1 base, there was a span of 9 bases. This CDR3 contains 14 residues. CDR3 nucleotide sequence: TGTGCCTGGAGCCGACAGCGGAACACCGGGGAGCTGTTTTTT. The encoded protein is CAWSRQRNTGELFF.

This clone was observed a few times. The chain recombines TRBV2 with TRBJ1-6; a possible D gene is TRBD1 (5 bases). Germline V gene sequence: CDR1 SNHLY, CDR2 FYNNEI. Trimming removed 6 bases from V and 13 bases from J, with 16 bases in between. The CDR3 has 13 residues. The CDR3: CASSESTGGPLHF. In nucleotides, the CDR3 is TGTGCCAGCAGCGAATCTACTGGGGGGCCCCTCCACTTT.

The chain carries TRBV5-1 and TRBJ2-2, with D possibly TRBD2 on 6 matching bases. Germline V gene sequence: CDR1 SGHRS, CDR2 YFSETQ. The CDR3 is 15 residues long. V was pared by 0 bases and J by 7 bases, with 13 bases between. The chain's CDR3 is CASSLASGLNGELFF. The CDR3, as DNA: TGCGCCAGCAGCTTGGCCAGCGGGCTGAACGGGGAGCTGTTTTTT.

The rearrangement uses TRBV18 and TRBJ2-7, with 12 bases aligning to TRBD2. The CDR3 sequence is 15 residues long. The V gene end was trimmed by 6 bases and the J gene end by 7 bases; junction bases not matched to a gene: 10. Germline loops: CDR1 KGHSH, CDR2 LQKENI. The CDR3 loop is CASSPGLAGLWEQYF. CDR3 nucleotides: TGTGCCAGCTCCCCCGGACTAGCGGGATTGTGGGAGCAGTACTTC.

V is TRBV5-1 and J is TRBJ2-3, with D perhaps given as TRBD1 or TRBD2 (5 bases each). The germline V gene has CDR1 SGHRS and CDR2 YFSETQ. V lost 8 bases, J lost 2 bases, and 9 bases lay in between. The CDR3 runs to 12 residues. In DNA form, the CDR3 reads TGCGCCAGTAGGGGAGTCACAGATACGCAGTATTTT. This codes for CASRGVTDTQYF.